This passage covers 3 T cell receptor beta chains from one sample sequenced in a study of blood T cell repertoires in COVID-19. Sequenced by immunoSEQ multiplex PCR; TCRdb stores in-frame clones only, minus some. The sample carries about 190,000 clones, around 78% recorded once. Sequenced sample: peripheral blood. The receptors shown here come from a woman of 80 years or more with active or convalescent COVID-19.

This CDR3 is CASGQVGGETQYF. In DNA form, the CDR3 reads TGCGCCAGTGGACAGGTGGGGGGAGAGACCCAGTACTTC. The chain links TRBV5-1 to TRBJ2-5; weak D call: TRBD1 (7 bases). The CDR3 extends over 13 amino acids. CDR1 is SGHRS and CDR2 is YFSETQ in the germline V gene. The germline V and J ends were trimmed by 8 bases and 4 bases, with 15 bases remaining between them.

The rearrangement joins TRBV28 to TRBJ2-3; perhaps TRBD1 as D (6 bases). V was pared by 7 bases and J by 8 bases, with 13 bases between. The germline CDR1 and CDR2 sequences are MDHEN and SYDVKM. The CDR3 covers 12 residues. CDR3 sequence (DNA): TGTGCCAGCAATACAGGGTGGGGTACGCAGTATTTT. Amino acids: CASNTGWGTQYF.

This chain connects TRBV6-5 to TRBJ2-4, with 10 positions matching TRBD1. From germline, CDR1 is MNHEY and CDR2 SVGAGI. The CDR3 totals 15 residues. With 6 bases clipped from V and 6 bases from J, the junction kept 8 bases outside the gene matches. As DNA, the CDR3 is TGTGCCAGCAGAGACAGGGGGCGCGTGGGAAACATTCAGTACTTC. Its protein is CASRDRGRVGNIQYF.